Sequencing of this TCR beta chain was carried out in a study of neurological immune-mediated disorders. Study details: Secondary progressive disease was present in 3, and relapsing-remitting disease in around 31, of the approximately 35 multiple sclerosis patients. General observations from the study: No sharing of CDR3 amino acid sequences was observed among expanded clones across subjects, suggesting private repertoires in all groups.

Time point given: longitudinal time-point 2. Germline V lookup: CDR1 KGHSH, CDR2 LQKENI. Trimming at V came to 3 bases and at J to 3 bases, leaving 0 bases not matched to a gene. The CDR3 has 15 residues. The cDNA was generated by 5'RACE with 10-nucleotide random UMIs. Each CDR3 protein is one row after TCRdb ran MiXCR on the 5' RACE reads. The data hold tens of thousands of distinct CDR3 sequences, with 5.8% observed a single time. As for this clonotype: Its antigen is undetermined.

This clonotype was sampled from a woman in her sixties or seventies with multiple sclerosis. Sequenced: PBMCs. The chain joins TRBV18 to TRBJ2-1, with 12 bases matching TRBD2. CDR3 DNA: TGTGCCAGCTCACCGACTAGCGGGGGCTACAATGAGCAGTTCTTC. The encoded protein is CASSPTSGGYNEQFF.